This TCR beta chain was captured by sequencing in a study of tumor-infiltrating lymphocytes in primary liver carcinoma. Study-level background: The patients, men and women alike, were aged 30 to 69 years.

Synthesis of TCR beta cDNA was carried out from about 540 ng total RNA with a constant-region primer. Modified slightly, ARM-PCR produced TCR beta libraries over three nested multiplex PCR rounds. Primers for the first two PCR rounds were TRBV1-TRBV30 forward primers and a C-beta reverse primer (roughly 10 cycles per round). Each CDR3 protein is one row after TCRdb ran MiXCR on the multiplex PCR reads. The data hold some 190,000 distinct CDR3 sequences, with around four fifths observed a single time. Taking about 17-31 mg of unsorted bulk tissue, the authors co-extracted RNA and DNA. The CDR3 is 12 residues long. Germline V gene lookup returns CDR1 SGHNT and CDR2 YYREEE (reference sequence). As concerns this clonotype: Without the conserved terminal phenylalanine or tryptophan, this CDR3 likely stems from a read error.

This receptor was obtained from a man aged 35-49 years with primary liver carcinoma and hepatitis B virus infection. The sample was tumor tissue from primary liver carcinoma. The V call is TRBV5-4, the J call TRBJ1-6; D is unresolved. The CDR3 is CASSHDNSALHL. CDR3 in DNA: TGTGCCAGCAGCCACGATAATTCAGCCCTCCACCTT.